These T cell receptor beta chains were read from a single sample in a study of cytomegalovirus exposure and HLA in healthy donors. This table comes from immunoSEQ multiplex PCR, and its TCRdb copy is limited to in-frame clones, with some not included. This sample's table reports 70,000 or so clones. The sequencing sample was made of PBMCs. The receptors were sampled from a female donor in good health and CMV-seropositive. The CDR3 runs from the conserved cysteine through the conserved F or W.

V gene: TRBV5-1
CDR3 protein: CASSPRGAGEETQYF

V gene: TRBV28
CDR3 protein: CASIKGQNTGELFF

V gene: TRBV7-2
CDR3 protein: CASSHFTGELFF

V gene: TRBV11-2
CDR3 protein: CASSSRRGPSSYEQYF

V gene: TRBV19
CDR3 protein: CASTSGTPEETQYF

V gene: TRBV6-6
CDR3 protein: CASSYSTGGDEAFF

V gene: TRBV5-1
CDR3 protein: CASSYWAGSATGELFF

V gene: TRBV28
CDR3 protein: CASSFQGEYGYTF

V gene: TRBV10-3
CDR3 protein: CAITPGGTGELFF

V gene: TRBV2
CDR3 protein: CASTLGGPSPLHF